This section outlines one TCR beta chain sequence together with its context. Antigen unknown. This sample is drawn from a study of identical twins. The CDR3 runs to 16 residues. CDR1 is SGDLS and CDR2 is YYNGEE in the germline V gene. Germline trimming cut 3 bases from V and 3 bases from J; bases unmatched to any gene: 6. Among all donors, each was a healthy Caucasian. A single record per CDR3 protein comes from TCRdb applying MiXCR to the 5' RACE reads. The table shows 510,000 or so distinct CDR3 sequences, with roughly 15% occurring only once. General study findings and limits: Those out-of-frame alpha sequences shared by twins showed an excess of low generation probability. Partly confounded zero-insertion analyses could result from invariant MAIT and iNKT cells.

These data also formed part of another study, on yellow fever vaccine responses in identical twins.

The sequence derives from a woman aged 18-29 years in good health. The V gene is TRBV9, the J gene TRBJ2-7, with 13 bases aligning to TRBD2. The sample was CD4+ T cells sorted from blood. The CDR3, as DNA: TGTGCCAGCAGCGAAGCGGGACTAGCGGGACTCTACGAGCAGTACTTC. This gives the protein CASSEAGLAGLYEQYF. Full variable domain (remainder filled in from reference TRBV9 and TRBJ2-7): DSGVTQTPKHLITATGQRVTLRCSPRSGDLSVYWYQQSLDQGLQFLIQYYNGEERAKGNILERFSAQQFPDLHSELNLSSLELGDSALYFCASSEAGLAGLYEQYFGPGTRLTVT.